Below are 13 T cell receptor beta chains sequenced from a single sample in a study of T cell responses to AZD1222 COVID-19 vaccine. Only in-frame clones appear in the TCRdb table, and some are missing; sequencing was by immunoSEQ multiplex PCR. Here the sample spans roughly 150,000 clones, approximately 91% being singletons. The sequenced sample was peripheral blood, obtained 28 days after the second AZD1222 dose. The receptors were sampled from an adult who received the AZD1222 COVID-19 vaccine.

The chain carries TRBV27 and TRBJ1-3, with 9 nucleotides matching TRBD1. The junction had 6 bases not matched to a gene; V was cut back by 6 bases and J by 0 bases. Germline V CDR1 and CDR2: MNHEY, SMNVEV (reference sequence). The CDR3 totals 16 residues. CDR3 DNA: TGTGCCAGCAGCAGGACAGGGGCATTCTCTGGAAACACCATATATTTT. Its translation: CASSRTGAFSGNTIYF.

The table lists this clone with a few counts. CDR3 protein: CASSYSYSVTNEKLFF. The CDR3 region has the DNA TGTGCCAGCAGTTACTCCTACTCAGTGACTAATGAAAAACTGTTTTTT. The chain has TRBV6-5 and TRBJ1-4; D uncertain. The CDR3 covers 16 residues. Trimming removed 0 bases at V and 2 bases at J, with 10 bases between. Germline-derived CDR1 and CDR2 are MNHEY and SVGAGI.

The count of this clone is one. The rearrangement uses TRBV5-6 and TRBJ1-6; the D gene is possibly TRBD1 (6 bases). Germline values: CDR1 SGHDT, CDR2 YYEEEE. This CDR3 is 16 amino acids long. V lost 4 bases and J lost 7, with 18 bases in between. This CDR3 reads CASSRPSTGWNSPLHF. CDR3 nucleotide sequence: TGTGCCAGCAGCCGCCCCTCGACAGGATGGAATTCACCCCTCCACTTT.

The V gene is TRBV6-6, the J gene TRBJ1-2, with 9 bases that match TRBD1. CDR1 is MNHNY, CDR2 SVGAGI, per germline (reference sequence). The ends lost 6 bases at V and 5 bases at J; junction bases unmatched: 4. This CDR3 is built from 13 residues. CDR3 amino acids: CASRTGQGYGYTF. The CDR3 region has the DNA TGTGCCAGCAGAACCGGACAGGGGTATGGCTACACCTTC.

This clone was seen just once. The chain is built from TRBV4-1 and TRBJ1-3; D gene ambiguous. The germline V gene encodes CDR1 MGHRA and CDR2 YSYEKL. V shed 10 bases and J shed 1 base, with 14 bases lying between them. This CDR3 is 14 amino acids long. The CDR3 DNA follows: TGCGCCACTTCAGATCCTGGATCTGGAAACACCATATATTTT. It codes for CATSDPGSGNTIYF.

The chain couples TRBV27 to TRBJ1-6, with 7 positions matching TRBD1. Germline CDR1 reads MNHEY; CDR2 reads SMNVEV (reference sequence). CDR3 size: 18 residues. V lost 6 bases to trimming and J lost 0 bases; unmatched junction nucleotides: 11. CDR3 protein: CASSPRTGRSSYNSPLHF. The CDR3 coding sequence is TGTGCCAGCAGCCCCAGGACAGGCAGAAGCTCCTATAATTCACCCCTCCACTTT.

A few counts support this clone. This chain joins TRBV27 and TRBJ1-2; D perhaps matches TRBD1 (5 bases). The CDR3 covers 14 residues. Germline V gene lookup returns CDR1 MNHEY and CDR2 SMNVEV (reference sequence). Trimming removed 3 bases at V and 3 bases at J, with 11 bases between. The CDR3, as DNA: TGTGCCAGCAGTTTCACCAGGGCGGACTATGGCTACACCTTC. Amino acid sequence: CASSFTRADYGYTF.

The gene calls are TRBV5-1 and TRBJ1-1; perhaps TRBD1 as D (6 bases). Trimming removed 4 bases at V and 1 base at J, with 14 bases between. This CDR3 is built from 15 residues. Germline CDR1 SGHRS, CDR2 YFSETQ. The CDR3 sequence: CASSPVQGGNTEAFF. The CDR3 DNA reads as TGCGCCAGCAGCCCGGTACAGGGCGGGAACACTGAAGCTTTCTTT.

The DNA for the CDR3 is TGTGCCAGCAGTTTGGGGACAGGGAACACTGAAGCTTTCTTT. Protein: CASSLGTGNTEAFF. The chain uses TRBV9 and TRBJ1-1, with 8 bases aligning to TRBD1. The CDR3 is 14 amino acids. Germline V gene sequence: CDR1 SGDLS, CDR2 YYNGEE. J was trimmed by 1 base and V by 5 bases; bases with no gene match: 4.

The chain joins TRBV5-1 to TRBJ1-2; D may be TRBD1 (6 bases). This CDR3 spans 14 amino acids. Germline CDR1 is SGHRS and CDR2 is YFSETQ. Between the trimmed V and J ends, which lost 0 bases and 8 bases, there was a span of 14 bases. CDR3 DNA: TGCGCCAGCAGCTTGGTTGACAGGAGTGCGGGCTACACCTTC. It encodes CASSLVDRSAGYTF.

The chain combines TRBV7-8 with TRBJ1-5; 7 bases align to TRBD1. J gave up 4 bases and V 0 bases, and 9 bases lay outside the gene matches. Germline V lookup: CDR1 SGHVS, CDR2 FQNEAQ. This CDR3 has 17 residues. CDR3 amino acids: CASSLAKGQGVNQPQHF. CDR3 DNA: TGTGCCAGCAGCTTAGCGAAGGGCCAGGGGGTTAATCAGCCCCAGCATTTT. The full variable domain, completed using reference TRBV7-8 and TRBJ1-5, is GAGVSQSPRYKVAKRGQDVALRCDPISGHVSLFWYQQALGQGPEFLTYFQNEAQLDKSGLPSDRFFAERPEGSVSTLKIQRTQQEDSAVYLCASSLAKGQGVNQPQHFGDGTRLSIL.

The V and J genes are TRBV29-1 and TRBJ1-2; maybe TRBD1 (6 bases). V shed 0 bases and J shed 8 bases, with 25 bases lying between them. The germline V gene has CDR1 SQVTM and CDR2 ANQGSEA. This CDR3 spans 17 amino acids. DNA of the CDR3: TGCAGCGTTGAAGATAAGGAGGCAGGACAGCTTATGAGAGGCTACACCTTC. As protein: CSVEDKEAGQLMRGYTF.

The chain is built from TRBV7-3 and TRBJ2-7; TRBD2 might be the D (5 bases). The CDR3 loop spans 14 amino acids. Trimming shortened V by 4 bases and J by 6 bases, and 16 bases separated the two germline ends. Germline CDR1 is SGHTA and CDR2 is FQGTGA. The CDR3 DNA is TGTGCCAGCAGCTCAGGAGGCGTGCTGAGCGAGCAGTACTTC. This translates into CASSSGGVLSEQYF.